The next 5 T cell receptor beta chains were all read from a single sample in a study of blood T cell repertoires in COVID-19. Data came from immunoSEQ multiplex PCR; TCRdb stores just in-frame clones and leaves some out. The table records around 150,000 clones, over 70% of them present only once. The sample comprised peripheral blood. The receptor source for this set is a man in his forties or fifties with active COVID-19.

The chain uses TRBV6-5 and TRBJ2-2; the match to TRBD1 covers 8 bases. Per the germline V gene, CDR1 is MNHEY and CDR2 is SVGAGI. With 2 bases clipped from V and 6 bases from J, the junction kept 5 bases outside the gene matches. CDR3 length: 15 residues. CDR3 bases: TGTGCCAGCAGTTACCGGACAGGGACGGCCGGGGAGCTGTTTTTT. Its translation is CASSYRTGTAGELFF.

This chain links TRBV27 with TRBJ2-3, with TRBD2 matching 13 bases. The V segment lost 7 bases and the J segment 3 bases; nucleotides outside the gene matches: 7. The CDR3 has 16 amino acids. CDR1 and CDR2 from the germline V gene are MNHEY and SMNVEV (reference sequence). The CDR3 coding sequence is TGTGCCAGCACCGGACTAGCGGGGGATGGGACAGATACGCAGTATTTT. Translating it yields CASTGLAGDGTDTQYF.

This chain connects TRBV19 to TRBJ2-7, with D possibly being TRBD1 (6 bases). CDR1 is LNHDA, CDR2 SQIVND, per germline (reference sequence). Trimming shortened V by 6 bases and J by 0 bases, and 15 bases separated the two germline ends. The CDR3 has 15 amino acids. CDR3 loop: CASRVREQGSYEQYF. The CDR3 DNA reads TGTGCCAGTAGGGTAAGGGAACAGGGCTCCTACGAGCAGTACTTC.

The genes are TRBV30 and TRBJ1-2; 7 positions agree with TRBD1. The V and J ends lost 4 bases and 7 bases, in that order; junction bases with no gene match: 6. The germline CDR1 and CDR2 sequences are GTSNPN and SVGIG (reference sequence). CDR3 length: 12 amino acids. The CDR3: CAWKQGNSGYTF. The CDR3 bases are TGTGCCTGGAAACAGGGGAATTCTGGCTACACCTTC.

CDR3 in DNA: TGTGCCATCAGTGAGCGGGGGGCCCTTCAAGAGACCCAGTACTTC. Protein product: CAISERGALQETQYF. The chain employs TRBV10-3 and TRBJ2-5, with a tentative D call TRBD2 (7 bases). The CDR3 totals 15 residues. Trimming took 2 bases from V and 2 from J, leaving 12 bases between them. The germline V gene encodes CDR1 ENHRY and CDR2 SYGVKD.